The 27 T cell receptor beta chains below come from one sample, sequenced in a study of CD8 T cells in Susac syndrome. With random hexamers, reverse transcription was performed on about 0.5 to 1 ug of RNA. One entry per CDR3 protein, called by TCRdb with MiXCR from the immunoSEQ multiplex PCR reads. Among about 94,000 distinct CDR3 sequences listed, around 94% were seen once. The material sequenced was CD4+ T cells from PBMCs. Receptors were obtained from a human donor with Susac syndrome.

CDR3 DNA sequence: TGTGCCTGGAAAATTGCAGGGACGGGGGCCAACGTCCTGACTTTC. It translates to CAWKIAGTGANVLTF. The chain recombines TRBV30 with TRBJ2-6; D may match TRBD1 or TRBD2 (5 bases each). Looked up from germline, CDR1 is GTSNPN and CDR2 is SVGIG (reference sequence). Trimming shortened V by 4 bases and J by 4 bases, and 14 bases separated the two germline ends. The CDR3 totals 15 residues.

This chain uses TRBV6-4 with TRBJ2-3; D is perhaps TRBD1 or TRBD2 (6 bases each). The germline CDR1 and CDR2 sequences are MRHNA and SNTAGT. This CDR3 contains 15 residues. Trimming took off 2 bases at V and 5 bases at J, with 14 bases between the two ends. CDR3 coding DNA: TGTGCCAGCAGTGACATGGGGGGCCGGGGAGATACGCAGTATTTT. Amino acid sequence: CASSDMGGRGDTQYF.

The chain employs TRBV2 and TRBJ2-3; TRBD2 agrees at 8 bases. Unmatched junction bases numbered 6, after V lost 7 bases and J lost 0 bases. The CDR3 consists of 15 residues. Germline-derived CDR1 and CDR2 are SNHLY and FYNNEI. The CDR3 region is CASTPGGGSTDTQYF. DNA for the CDR3: TGTGCCAGCACTCCGGGGGGGGGTAGCACAGATACGCAGTATTTT.

Details on this clonotype: One junction end disagrees with the germline gene, perhaps due to a read error. J is TRBJ2-2 and V is TRBV7-7, with D tentatively TRBD1 (5 bases). The CDR3 sequence is 13 residues long. CDR1 is SSHAT and CDR2 is FNYEAQ in the germline V gene (reference sequence). CDR3: CASSPDQGSPSIF. The CDR3 DNA reads TGTGCTAGCAGCCCAGATCAGGGATCCCCCTCCATTTTT.

The V call is TRBV9, the J call TRBJ1-6; 7 bases line up with TRBD1. The CDR3 has 14 residues. V lost 0 bases to trimming and J lost 8 bases; unmatched junction nucleotides: 2. Germline CDR1 reads SGDLS; CDR2 reads YYNGEE. The CDR3, as DNA: TGTGCCAGCAGCGTAGGACAGGGTTATTCACCCCTCCACTTT. Amino acid sequence: CASSVGQGYSPLHF. Looking up the rest from reference TRBV9 and TRBJ1-6 gives the full variable domain: DSGVTQTPKHLITATGQRVTLRCSPRSGDLSVYWYQQSLDQGLQFLIQYYNGEERAKGNILERFSAQQFPDLHSELNLSSLELGDSALYFCASSVGQGYSPLHFGNGTRLTVT.

The rearrangement uses TRBV24-1 and TRBJ1-2; D is ambiguous. The V and J ends lost 3 bases and 10 bases respectively, with 14 bases between them. This CDR3 comprises 13 residues. CDR1 and CDR2 from the germline V gene are KGHDR and SFDVKD. CDR3 loop: CATSDQLSKDYTF. The CDR3 region has the DNA TGTGCCACCAGTGATCAACTGTCGAAGGACTACACCTTC.

The V gene is TRBV30, the J gene TRBJ1-2; D is possibly TRBD1 (5 bases). Germline CDR1 is GTSNPN and CDR2 is SVGIG (reference sequence). V gave up 3 bases and J gave up 8 bases, with 19 bases separating them. The CDR3 length is 14 residues. In DNA form, the CDR3 reads TGTGCCTGGAGGCCAGGGCCGAGTCGATCGGGCTACACCTTC. Translation: CAWRPGPSRSGYTF.

The rearrangement joins TRBV9 to TRBJ2-3; D is unclear. Germline-derived CDR1 and CDR2 are SGDLS and YYNGEE. V shed 4 bases and J shed 6 bases, with 12 bases lying between them. This CDR3 comprises 13 residues. CDR3 sequence: CASSSPLSDTQYF. The CDR3 DNA is TGTGCCAGCAGCTCTCCACTAAGCGATACGCAGTATTTT.

The rearrangement uses TRBV28 and TRBJ1-5, with 9 bases that match TRBD1. CDR3 length equals 17 residues. V was clipped by 7 bases and J by 0 bases; unmatched bases: 10. Per the germline V gene, CDR1 is MDHEN and CDR2 is SYDVKM. Here the CDR3 DNA reads TGTGCCAGCAAACCTGACAGGGGGGCAAGTAGCAATCAGCCCCAGCATTTT. Amino acid sequence: CASKPDRGASSNQPQHF.

The gene calls are TRBV30 and TRBJ2-1; 7 bases align to TRBD1. Germline CDR1 reads GTSNPN; CDR2 reads SVGIG (reference sequence). Germline trimming cut 1 base from V and 14 bases from J; bases unmatched to any gene: 11. The CDR3 totals 13 residues. For the CDR3, the DNA is TGTGCCTGGAGTGAAAACAGGGGAGAGACGGAGTTCTTC. This encodes CAWSENRGETEFF.

This chain connects TRBV14 to TRBJ1-1; D gene uncertain. The ends were cut back, 3 bases at V and 1 base at J, with 12 bases in the middle. In germline, CDR1 is SGHDN, CDR2 FVKESK. CDR3 length equals 15 residues. The CDR3 DNA sequence: TGTGCCAGCAGCCAGGTTGAAAGGGAGAACACTGAAGCTTTCTTT. It translates to CASSQVERENTEAFF.

The chain carries TRBV4-3 and TRBJ2-7; possible D gene TRBD2, 7 bases. The length of the CDR3 is 16 residues. Germline loops: CDR1 LGHNA, CDR2 YSLEER. The V end lost 0 bases, the J end lost 6 bases, and 18 bases lay between the germline ends. DNA of the CDR3: TGCGCCAGCAGCCAAGAGGGGGGGCCGGTGAGGCGCGAGCAGTACTTC. This codes for CASSQEGGPVRREQYF.

The V call is TRBV25-1, the J call TRBJ1-2; 10 bases line up with TRBD1. There are 15 residues in the CDR3. V lost 8 bases to trimming and J lost 8 bases; unmatched junction nucleotides: 14. In germline, CDR1 is MGHDK, CDR2 SYGVNS. CDR3 in amino acids: CASQNPDRGRGGYTF. CDR3 coding DNA: TGTGCCAGCCAAAATCCGGACAGGGGGAGAGGGGGCTACACCTTC.

V is TRBV5-4 and J is TRBJ1-1; D unresolved. V gave up 4 bases and J gave up 0 bases, with 10 bases separating them. This CDR3 region has 14 residues. The germline gives CDR1 SGHNT, CDR2 YYREEE (reference sequence). CDR3 DNA sequence: TGTGCCAGCAGCCGGGAGGGCGTGAACACTGAAGCTTTCTTT. Its translation is CASSREGVNTEAFF.

The chain is built from TRBV7-6 and TRBJ2-1; the D is unclear. CDR3 length: 13 residues. CDR1 is SGHVS and CDR2 is FNYEAQ in the germline V gene. V lost 1 base and J lost 9, with 10 bases in between. Here the CDR3 DNA reads TGTGCCAGCAGCTTAGTACAAGCAAGTGAGCAGTTCTTC. Translating it yields CASSLVQASEQFF.

About this clonotype itself: The junction departs from germline at one end; a sequencing error may be responsible. V and J are TRBV12-5 and TRBJ1-1; D remains unclear. The CDR3 covers 11 residues. The germline gives CDR1 LGHNT, CDR2 FRNRAP. CDR3 bases: TGTGCTAGTGGTTTGAACGCTGAAGCTTTCTTT. This encodes CASGLNAEAFF.

This sequence joins TRBV10-2 and TRBJ1-4; weak D call: TRBD1 (5 bases). V shed 2 bases and J shed 8 bases, with 18 bases lying between them. In germline, CDR1 is WSHSY, CDR2 SAAADI. The CDR3 sequence is 16 residues long. CDR3 sequence (DNA): TGCGCCAGCAGTGAGCAGACAGCCCGGGCTGGGGAAAAACTGTTTTTT. It specifies CASSEQTARAGEKLFF.

V is TRBV2 and J is TRBJ2-3; tentatively, D is TRBD1 (6 bases). Germline V CDR1 and CDR2: SNHLY, FYNNEI. This CDR3 spans 13 amino acids. Trimming shortened V by 3 bases and J by 5 bases, and 9 bases separated the two germline ends. CDR3 in amino acids: CASSEGAEDTQYF. As DNA, the CDR3 is TGTGCCAGCAGTGAGGGGGCCGAAGATACGCAGTATTTT.

This rearrangement joins TRBV20-1 to TRBJ1-2; D uncertain. CDR3 length: 12 residues. Trimming pared 1 base from V and 8 bases from J, leaving 11 bases between. Germline CDR1 DFQATT, CDR2 SNEGSKA (reference sequence). CDR3 coding DNA: TGCAGTGCTAGAGTGTTGGGCTGGGGCTACACCTTC. Translating gives CSARVLGWGYTF.

The chain combines TRBV30 with TRBJ2-2; D gene unclear. V lost 4 bases and J lost 5, with 2 bases in between. Germline V gene sequence: CDR1 GTSNPN, CDR2 SVGIG (reference sequence). The CDR3 sequence is 10 residues long. The CDR3 loop is CAWMTGELFF. Written as DNA, the CDR3 is TGTGCCTGGATGACCGGGGAGCTGTTTTTT.

The chain employs TRBV5-1 and TRBJ2-5; D is unclear. Germline V lookup: CDR1 SGHRS, CDR2 YFSETQ. The V end was cut by 3 bases, the J end by 1 base, with 13 bases between. This CDR3 is 15 amino acids long. CDR3: CASSSSQVLQETQYF. The CDR3 DNA sequence: TGCGCCAGCAGCTCCAGTCAAGTACTCCAAGAGACCCAGTACTTC.

This chain links TRBV20-1 with TRBJ1-5; D is unclear. Germline lookup yields CDR1 DFQATT and CDR2 SNEGSKA (reference sequence). Trimming removed 0 bases from V and 6 bases from J, with 27 bases in between. CDR3 length: 19 residues. CDR3 in DNA: TGCAGTGCTAGAGATCCGGATTTAGGCAGGTCAGCGGAGAGTCAGCCCCAGCATTTT. Protein sequence: CSARDPDLGRSAESQPQHF.

The rearrangement joins TRBV4-2 to TRBJ1-2; unclear D gene. Germline V gene sequence: CDR1 LGHNA, CDR2 YNFKEQ. The CDR3 runs 11 residues. Trimming took 8 bases from V and 7 from J, leaving 11 bases between them. Here the CDR3 DNA reads TGTGCCAGCGGGGAGGGTACTGGCTACACCTTC. Translated: CASGEGTGYTF.

This sequence joins TRBV2 and TRBJ2-5, with 8 bases lining up with TRBD2. This CDR3 is 17 amino acids long. With V trimmed by 5 bases and J by 5 bases, 16 bases remained unmatched. Germline CDR1 is SNHLY and CDR2 is FYNNEI. CDR3 protein: CASSLFTIAGTGETQYF. DNA for the CDR3: TGTGCCAGCAGTCTTTTTACCATAGCGGGGACGGGGGAGACCCAGTACTTC.

The chain links TRBV2 to TRBJ1-1, with no clear D. Germline CDR1 is SNHLY and CDR2 is FYNNEI. V lost 3 bases to trimming and J lost 6 bases, with 20 bases between them. This CDR3 contains 16 residues. CDR3 DNA: TGTGCCAGCAGTGACCCGTGGGCAGTCCCCGAGGCTGAAGCTTTCTTT. Translation: CASSDPWAVPEAEAFF.

The chain has TRBV18 and TRBJ1-1, with 11 bases fitting TRBD1. Germline V gene data show CDR1 as KGHSH and CDR2 as LQKENI. This CDR3 has 19 amino acids. V lost 1 base to trimming and J lost 0 bases; unmatched junction nucleotides: 10. The CDR3 loop is CASSPRRDRGGRMNTEAFF. The CDR3 DNA sequence: TGTGCCAGCTCACCACGCCGGGACAGGGGGGGAAGGATGAACACTGAAGCTTTCTTT. The entire variable domain, with the rest obtained from reference TRBV18 and TRBJ1-1, is as follows: NAGVMQNPRHLVRRRGQEARLRCSPMKGHSHVYWYRQLPEEGLKFMVYLQKENIIDESGMPKERFSAEFPKEGPSILRIQQVVRGDSAAYFCASSPRRDRGGRMNTEAFFGQGTRLTVV.

The chain employs TRBV27 and TRBJ1-1; D is uncertain. The germline V gene encodes CDR1 MNHEY and CDR2 SMNVEV (reference sequence). This CDR3 has 15 amino acids. V was cut by 4 bases and J by 1 base, with 13 bases left in between. CDR3 sequence reads: CASSSGRQTNTEAFF. The CDR3, as DNA: TGTGCCAGCAGTTCCGGGAGGCAAACGAACACTGAAGCTTTCTTT.